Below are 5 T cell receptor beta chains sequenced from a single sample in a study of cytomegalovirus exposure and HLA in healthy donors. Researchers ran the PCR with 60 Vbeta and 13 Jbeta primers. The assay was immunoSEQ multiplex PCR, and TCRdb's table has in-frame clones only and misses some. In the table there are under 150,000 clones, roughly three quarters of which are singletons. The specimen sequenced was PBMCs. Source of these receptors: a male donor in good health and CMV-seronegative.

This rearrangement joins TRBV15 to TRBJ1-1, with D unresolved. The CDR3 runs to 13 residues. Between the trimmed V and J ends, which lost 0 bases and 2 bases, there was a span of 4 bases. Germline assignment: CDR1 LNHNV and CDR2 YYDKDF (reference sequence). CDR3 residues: CATSRDPNTEAFF. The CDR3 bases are TGTGCCACCAGCAGAGATCCAAACACTGAAGCTTTCTTT.

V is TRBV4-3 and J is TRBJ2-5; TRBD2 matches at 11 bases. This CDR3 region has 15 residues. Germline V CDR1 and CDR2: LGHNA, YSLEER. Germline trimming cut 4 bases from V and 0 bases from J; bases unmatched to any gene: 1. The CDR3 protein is CASSRGLADQETQYF. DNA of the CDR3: TGCGCCAGCAGCCGGGGACTAGCGGACCAAGAGACCCAGTACTTC.

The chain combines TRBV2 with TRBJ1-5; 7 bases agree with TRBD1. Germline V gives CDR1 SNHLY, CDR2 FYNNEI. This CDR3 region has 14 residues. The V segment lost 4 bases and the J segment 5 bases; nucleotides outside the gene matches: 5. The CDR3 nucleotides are TGTGCCAGCAGTGGACAGGGAGCGTATCAGCCCCAGCATTTT. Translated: CASSGQGAYQPQHF.

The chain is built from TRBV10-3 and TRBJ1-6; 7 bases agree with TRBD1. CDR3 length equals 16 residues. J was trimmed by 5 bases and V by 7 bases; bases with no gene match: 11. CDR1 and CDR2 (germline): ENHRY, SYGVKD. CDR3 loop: CAITSDRDSHNSPLHF. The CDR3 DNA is TGTGCCATCACCTCAGACAGGGATTCGCATAATTCACCCCTCCACTTT.

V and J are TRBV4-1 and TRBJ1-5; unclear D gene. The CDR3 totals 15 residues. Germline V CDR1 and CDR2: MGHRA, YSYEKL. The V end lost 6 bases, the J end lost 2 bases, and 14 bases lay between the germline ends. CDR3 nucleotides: TGCGCCAGCAGTAGGGTCGAGGGAGGCAATCAGCCCCAGCATTTT. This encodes CASSRVEGGNQPQHF.